The clone carrying this TCR beta chain appeared once. The sample originates from a study of T cell repertoires in cytomegalovirus infection. One entry per CDR3 protein results from TCRdb running MiXCR on the reads. The table includes 150,000 to 200,000 distinct CDR3 sequences, around 14% detected once. CDR1 MNHEY and CDR2 SMNVEV come from the germline V gene (reference sequence). V was cut by 6 bases and J by 8 bases, with 22 bases left in between. There are 16 residues in the CDR3. The rearrangement uses TRBV27 and TRBJ1-4, with D hard to call. The clonotype was recovered from a human donor in good health (CMV status not recorded). Some clones in this sample may be carry-over from other donors' samples. The source material was PBMCs. CDR3 in amino acids: CASRRLGTRVGEKLFF. CDR3 coding DNA: TGTGCCAGCAGACGGTTAGGAACCCGGGTAGGGGAAAAACTGTTTTTT.